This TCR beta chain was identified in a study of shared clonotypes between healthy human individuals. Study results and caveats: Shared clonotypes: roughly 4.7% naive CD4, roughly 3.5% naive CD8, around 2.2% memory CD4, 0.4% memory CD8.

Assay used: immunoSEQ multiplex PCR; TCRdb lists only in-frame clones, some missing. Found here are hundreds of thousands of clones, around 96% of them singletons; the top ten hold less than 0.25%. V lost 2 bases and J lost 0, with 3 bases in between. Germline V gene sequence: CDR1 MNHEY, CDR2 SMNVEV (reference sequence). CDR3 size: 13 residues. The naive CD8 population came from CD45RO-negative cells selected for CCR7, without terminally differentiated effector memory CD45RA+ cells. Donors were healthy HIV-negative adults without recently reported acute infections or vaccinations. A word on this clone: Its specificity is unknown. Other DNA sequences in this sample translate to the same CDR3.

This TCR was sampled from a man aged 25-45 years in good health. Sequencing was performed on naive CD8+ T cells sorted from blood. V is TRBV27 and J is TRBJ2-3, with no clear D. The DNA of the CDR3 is TGTGCCAGCAGTTTAGGTAGCACAGATACGCAGTATTTT. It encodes CASSLGSTDTQYF.